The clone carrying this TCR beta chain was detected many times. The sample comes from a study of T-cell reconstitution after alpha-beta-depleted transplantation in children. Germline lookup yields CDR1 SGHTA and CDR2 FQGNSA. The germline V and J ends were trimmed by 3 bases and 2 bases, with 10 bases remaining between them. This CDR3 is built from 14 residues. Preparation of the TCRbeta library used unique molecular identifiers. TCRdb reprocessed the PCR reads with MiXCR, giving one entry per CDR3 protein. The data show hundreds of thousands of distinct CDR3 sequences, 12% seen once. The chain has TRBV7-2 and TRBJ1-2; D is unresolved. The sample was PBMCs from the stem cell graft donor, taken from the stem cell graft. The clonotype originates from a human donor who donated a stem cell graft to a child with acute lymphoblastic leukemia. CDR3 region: CASSFDHPNYGYTF. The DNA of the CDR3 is TGTGCCAGCAGCTTCGATCACCCCAACTATGGCTACACCTTC.